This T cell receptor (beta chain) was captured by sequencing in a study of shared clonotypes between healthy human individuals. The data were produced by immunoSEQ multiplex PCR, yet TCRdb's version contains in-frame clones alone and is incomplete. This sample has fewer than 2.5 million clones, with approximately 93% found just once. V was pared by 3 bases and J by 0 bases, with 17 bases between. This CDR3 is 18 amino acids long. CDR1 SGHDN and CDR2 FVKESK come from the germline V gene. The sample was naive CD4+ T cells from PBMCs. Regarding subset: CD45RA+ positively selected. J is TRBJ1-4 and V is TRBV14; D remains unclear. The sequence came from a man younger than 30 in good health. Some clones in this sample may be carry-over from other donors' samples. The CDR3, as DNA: TGTGCCAGCAGCCATGGGGAACCCCTTGCCGCAACTAATGAAAAACTGTTTTTT. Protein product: CASSHGEPLAATNEKLFF.